Below, 16 T cell receptor beta chains from the same sample are listed, as sequenced in a study of CD8 T cells in ankylosing spondylitis. TCRdb fed the 5' RACE reads into MiXCR, producing one record per CDR3 protein. The data show 250,000 to 350,000 distinct CDR3 sequences, 20% seen once. The sample comprised blood, either unsorted or a sorted T cell fraction (not recorded which). These receptors were collected from a male donor with ankylosing spondylitis or in good health (not recorded which).

The gene calls are TRBV29-1 and TRBJ1-3, with TRBD1 as a possible D gene (6 bases). The CDR3 extends over 14 amino acids. The germline V gene has CDR1 SQVTM and CDR2 ANQGSEA. V dropped 4 bases and J dropped 0 bases, with 10 bases sitting between them. The CDR3 sequence is CSVGGANSGNTIYF. In DNA form, the CDR3 reads TGCAGCGTTGGGGGGGCTAACTCTGGAAACACCATATATTTT.

This clonotype was detected only a few times. V usage is TRBV5-1 and J usage is TRBJ2-1; D could derive from TRBD1 or TRBD2 (6 bases each). V lost 0 bases to trimming and J lost 5 bases, with 18 bases between them. Germline V gives CDR1 SGHRS, CDR2 YFSETQ. The CDR3 is made up of 17 amino acids. CDR3 protein: CASSLGDRRGADNEQFF. The DNA for the CDR3 is TGCGCCAGCAGCTTGGGGGATCGTAGGGGGGCTGACAATGAGCAGTTCTTC.

This clonotype has more than one count but fewer than ten. V usage is TRBV20-1 and J usage is TRBJ2-3; 9 bases line up with TRBD2. The germline V gene encodes CDR1 DFQATT and CDR2 SNEGSKA (reference sequence). The junction had 5 bases not matched to a gene; V was cut back by 5 bases and J by 8 bases. This CDR3 comprises 12 residues. The CDR3, as DNA: TGCAGTGCTGAGGGACTAGCCGGTACGCAGTATTTT. Translating gives CSAEGLAGTQYF.

This clonotype was detected a few times. V usage is TRBV29-1 and J usage is TRBJ1-1; possibly TRBD1 for D (5 bases). This CDR3 has 10 amino acids. Trimming pared 4 bases from V and 6 bases from J, leaving 6 bases between. Looked up from germline, CDR1 is SQVTM and CDR2 is ANQGSEA. The CDR3 DNA reads TGCAGCGTTGTGGGGGCTGAAGCTTTCTTT. Its translation: CSVVGAEAFF.

The rearrangement uses TRBV11-2 and TRBJ2-3, with a tentative D call TRBD2 (5 bases). V was trimmed by 2 bases and J by 2 bases, leaving 11 bases between them. The CDR3 covers 15 residues. Germline V CDR1 and CDR2: SGHAT, FQNNGV. The CDR3 here is CASSLNVGNTDTQYF. In DNA, the CDR3 is TGTGCCAGCAGCTTAAATGTCGGGAACACAGATACGCAGTATTTT. The full variable domain, in which reference TRBV11-2 and TRBJ2-3 provide the parts outside the CDR3, is EAGVAQSPRYKIIEKRQSVAFWCNPISGHATLYWYQQILGQGPKLLIQFQNNGVVDDSQLPKDRFSAERLKGVDSTLKIQPAKLEDSAVYLCASSLNVGNTDTQYFGPGTRLTVL.

V is TRBV7-9 and J is TRBJ2-1; 7 positions agree with TRBD1. V trimming: 5 bases; J trimming: 9 bases; junction bases outside the gene matches: 13. Germline V gives CDR1 SEHNR, CDR2 FQNEAQ (reference sequence). The CDR3 runs to 15 residues. CDR3 nucleotide sequence: TGTGCCAGCAGCAGTGACAGGGAAGGGCGTGCTGAGCAGTTCTTC. It specifies CASSSDREGRAEQFF.

This chain joins TRBV19 and TRBJ1-1; TRBD1 might be the D (5 bases). The CDR3 extends over 15 amino acids. From germline, CDR1 is LNHDA and CDR2 SQIVND (reference sequence). The V end lost 8 bases, the J end lost 1 base, and 17 bases lay between the germline ends. CDR3 protein: CASGAGGSGNTEAFF. The CDR3 nucleotides read TGTGCCAGTGGCGCGGGGGGAAGCGGGAACACTGAAGCTTTCTTT. Variable domain in full (rest from reference TRBV19 and TRBJ1-1): DGGITQSPKYLFRKEGQNVTLSCEQNLNHDAMYWYRQDPGQGLRLIYYSQIVNDFQKGDIAEGYSVSREKKESFPLTVTSAQKNPTAFYLCASGAGGSGNTEAFFGQGTRLTVV.

This clonotype was picked up many times. The rearrangement uses TRBV6-4 and TRBJ1-4, with D tentatively TRBD1 (6 bases). Trimming stripped 5 bases from V and 8 bases from J, with 21 bases between. Germline V gene lookup returns CDR1 MRHNA and CDR2 SNTAGT. This CDR3 is built from 16 residues. In DNA, the CDR3 is TGTGCCAGCAGTCATCCGGCGGGGGGCATTTGGGAAAAACTGTTTTTT. Protein: CASSHPAGGIWEKLFF.

This clonotype has more than one count but fewer than ten. The chain combines TRBV30 with TRBJ1-2, with D unclear. Germline lookup yields CDR1 GTSNPN and CDR2 SVGIG (reference sequence). V lost 0 bases and J 8 bases, leaving 10 bases between the germline ends. CDR3 length: 12 residues. The CDR3 here is CAWSVLAGGYTF. In DNA, the CDR3 is TGTGCCTGGAGTGTACTGGCGGGCGGCTACACCTTC.

J is TRBJ1-4 and V is TRBV2; TRBD1 aligns across 10 bases. The CDR3 has 15 amino acids. CDR1 and CDR2 (germline): SNHLY, FYNNEI. The J segment lost 5 bases and the V segment lost 4 bases, leaving 4 bases of the junction unmatched. CDR3 bases: TGTGCCAGCAGTGGCCGGGACAGGGGAAATGAAAAACTGTTTTTT. This codes for CASSGRDRGNEKLFF.

The genes are TRBV5-1 and TRBJ2-7, with D unresolved. This CDR3 has 14 amino acids. Germline assignment: CDR1 SGHRS and CDR2 YFSETQ. V was trimmed by 8 bases and J by 0 bases, leaving 15 bases between them. CDR3 sequence: CASLDPHPSYEQYV. CDR3 DNA sequence: TGCGCCAGTCTTGACCCGCATCCCTCCTACGAGCAGTACGTC.

This clonotype was counted between two and nine times. This chain connects TRBV20-1 to TRBJ2-1; no firm D call. This CDR3 has 13 residues. The germline V gene encodes CDR1 DFQATT and CDR2 SNEGSKA (reference sequence). Deletions cut 6 bases from V and 0 bases from J, with 9 bases between. CDR3 in DNA: TGCAGTGCAAAAATGAGCTCCTACAATGAGCAGTTCTTC. Protein product: CSAKMSSYNEQFF.

There are a few counts of this clonotype. The chain couples TRBV5-1 to TRBJ2-1; TRBD2 matches 13 bases. This CDR3 has 15 residues. The junction had 7 bases not matched to a gene; V was cut back by 5 bases and J by 8 bases. Per germline, CDR1 SGHRS and CDR2 YFSETQ. The CDR3 DNA sequence: TGCGCCAGCAGATCTGGGACTAGCGGGACCTATGAGCAGTTCTTC. Translation: CASRSGTSGTYEQFF. Drawing the rest from reference TRBV5-1 and TRBJ2-1, the complete variable domain is KAGVTQTPRYLIKTRGQQVTLSCSPISGHRSVSWYQQTPGQGLQFLFEYFSETQRNKGNFPGRFSGRQFSNSRSEMNVSTLELGDSALYLCASRSGTSGTYEQFFGPGTRLTVL.

This chain joins TRBV7-9 and TRBJ1-2, with 8 bases identical to TRBD1. This CDR3 is built from 15 residues. Germline V gene lookup returns CDR1 SEHNR and CDR2 FQNEAQ (reference sequence). The V and J ends lost 3 bases and 1 base, in that order; junction bases with no gene match: 4. The CDR3 coding sequence is TGTGCCAGCAGCTTTCCGGGACAGGTTAACTATGGCTACACCTTC. The encoded protein is CASSFPGQVNYGYTF.

This clonotype was found a few times. The chain recombines TRBV10-3 with TRBJ2-1; 10 nucleotides align to TRBD2. The V segment lost 6 bases and the J segment 8 bases; nucleotides outside the gene matches: 7. Germline CDR1 and CDR2: ENHRY and SYGVKD. The CDR3 is made up of 14 amino acids. The CDR3 loop reads CAIRGTSVPHEQFF. CDR3 coding DNA: TGTGCCATCAGAGGGACTAGCGTTCCGCATGAGCAGTTCTTC.

The V call is TRBV29-1, the J call TRBJ2-3; D uncertain. Deletions cut 1 base from V and 5 bases from J, with 7 bases between. The germline V gene encodes CDR1 SQVTM and CDR2 ANQGSEA. CDR3 size: 12 residues. CDR3 region: CSVEGSGDTQYF. CDR3 bases: TGCAGCGTTGAAGGCTCTGGAGATACGCAGTATTTT.